The 17 T cell receptor beta chains below come from one sample, sequenced in a study of cytotoxic CD8 clonotypes in ibrutinib-treated CLL. Profiled with immunoSEQ multiplex PCR; TCRdb holds only in-frame clones, not every one. The sample includes around 70,000 clones, around four fifths of them seen just once. Here the sequenced sample was PBMCs, taken after 24 months of ibrutinib treatment. The receptors derive from a human donor with chronic lymphocytic leukemia.

The CDR3 nucleotides read TGTGCCAGCATCCGGGAGTTAGAGGAAAAACTGTTTTTT. It is translated as CASIRELEEKLFF. The V call is TRBV2, the J call TRBJ1-4; D is undetermined. The CDR3 is made up of 13 amino acids. The V and J ends lost 7 bases and 8 bases respectively, with 14 bases between them. The V gene's germline CDR1 is SNHLY and CDR2 FYNNEI.

This chain uses TRBV2 with TRBJ2-3; D may be TRBD2 (6 bases). The V and J ends lost 0 bases and 3 bases respectively, with 19 bases between them. The CDR3 spans 18 residues. Germline CDR1 SNHLY, CDR2 FYNNEI. As DNA, the CDR3 is TGTGCCAGCAGTGAAGCGCTTGGTTGGTTTGCGGGGACAGATACGCAGTATTTT. It is translated as CASSEALGWFAGTDTQYF.

This sequence joins TRBV6-6 and TRBJ2-2; D call uncertain. Germline CDR1 is MNHNY and CDR2 is SVGAGI (reference sequence). V was trimmed by 2 bases and J by 8 bases, leaving 6 bases between them. CDR3 length: 12 residues. CDR3 nucleotide sequence: TGTGCCAGCAGTTACATCTCGGGGGAGCTGTTTTTT. It translates to CASSYISGELFF.

The V and J genes are TRBV5-4 and TRBJ2-2; 7 positions match TRBD2. The ends lost 5 bases at V and 0 bases at J; junction bases unmatched: 4. Per germline, CDR1 SGHNT and CDR2 YYREEE (reference sequence). CDR3 length equals 15 residues. CDR3 nucleotides: TGTGCCAGCAGGGACCGGGGGGCGAACACCGGGGAGCTGTTTTTT. It specifies CASRDRGANTGELFF.

The sample holds one count of this clone. The J gene is TRBJ1-4, the V gene TRBV30; TRBD1 matches at 8 bases. The CDR3 length is 15 residues. Germline V CDR1 and CDR2: GTSNPN, SVGIG (reference sequence). V lost 2 bases, J lost 7 bases, and 9 bases stayed unmatched. The CDR3 spells CAWSITTGVTEKLFF. For the CDR3, the DNA is TGTGCCTGGAGTATAACGACAGGGGTAACTGAAAAACTGTTTTTT.

The rearrangement joins TRBV5-1 to TRBJ2-1; 9 nucleotides match TRBD2. Germline loops: CDR1 SGHRS, CDR2 YFSETQ. CDR3 length equals 13 residues. V was clipped by 6 bases and J by 6 bases; unmatched bases: 4. The CDR3 loop is CASNPAGGNEQFF. CDR3 sequence (DNA): TGCGCCAGCAACCCAGCGGGGGGCAATGAGCAGTTCTTC.

This clone is a singleton in its sample. The chain is built from TRBV29-1 and TRBJ1-2, with D maybe TRBD1 (5 bases). Deletions cut 4 bases from V and 3 bases from J, with 9 bases between. The CDR3 has 12 amino acids. Germline V CDR1 and CDR2: SQVTM, ANQGSEA. The CDR3 bases are TGCAGCGTTGTCGACAGACACTATGGCTACACCTTC. As protein: CSVVDRHYGYTF.

This chain joins TRBV19 and TRBJ2-7, with a possible D match to TRBD1 (5 bases). V gave up 5 bases and J gave up 6 bases, with 14 bases separating them. This CDR3 has 13 residues. CDR1 and CDR2 (germline): LNHDA, SQIVND (reference sequence). DNA of the CDR3: TGTGCCAGTAGTTTTCAGGGTGGTTCCGAGCAGTACTTC. Translation: CASSFQGGSEQYF.

This chain links TRBV9 with TRBJ2-1; tentatively, D is TRBD1 (6 bases). This CDR3 spans 17 amino acids. V lost 2 bases and J lost 0, with 15 bases in between. The germline CDR1 and CDR2 sequences are SGDLS and YYNGEE. The CDR3 loop is CASSVAPHRASYNEQFF. The CDR3 region has the DNA TGTGCCAGCAGCGTTGCACCGCACAGGGCCTCCTACAATGAGCAGTTCTTC.

The chain employs TRBV28 and TRBJ2-1; 8 bases are shared with TRBD1. V dropped 4 bases and J dropped 5; count of bases not matched to a gene: 13. Looked up from germline, CDR1 is MDHEN and CDR2 is SYDVKM. The CDR3 has 17 amino acids. The CDR3 coding sequence is TGTGCCAGCAGTTCCCCAGGGGCGACAGGGGCCCACAATGAGCAGTTCTTC. As protein: CASSSPGATGAHNEQFF.

V and J are TRBV7-2 and TRBJ1-4, with unresolved D. This CDR3 has 17 amino acids. Germline V gene lookup returns CDR1 SGHTA and CDR2 FQGNSA. With 0 bases removed from V and 0 bases from J, the gap between germline ends came to 11 bases. The CDR3 spells CASSLAPRGTTNEKLFF. The DNA of the CDR3 is TGTGCCAGCAGCTTAGCCCCCCGCGGAACAACTAATGAAAAACTGTTTTTT.

The chain carries TRBV28 and TRBJ2-7; 8 bases line up with TRBD2. The CDR3 spans 14 residues. The junction had 8 bases not matched to a gene; V was cut back by 8 bases and J by 2 bases. Germline lookup yields CDR1 MDHEN and CDR2 SYDVKM. The CDR3 DNA reads TGTGCCAGCCTACTTAGCGGGGCCACCTACGAGCAGTACTTC. Translation gives CASLLSGATYEQYF. The whole variable domain, remainder taken from reference TRBV28 and TRBJ2-7, is DVKVTQSSRYLVKRTGEKVFLECVQDMDHENMFWYRQDPGLGLRLIYFSYDVKMKEKGDIPEGYSVSREKKERFSLILESASTNQTSMYLCASLLSGATYEQYFGPGTRLTVT.

The chain joins TRBV5-1 to TRBJ2-3; the match to TRBD1 covers 8 bases. This CDR3 contains 15 residues. Germline V lookup: CDR1 SGHRS, CDR2 YFSETQ. V lost 6 bases to trimming and J lost 1 base; unmatched junction nucleotides: 7. As DNA, the CDR3 is TGCGCCAGCACTAGGGAGACAGGGGGCACAGATACGCAGTATTTT. Its translation: CASTRETGGTDTQYF.

The gene calls are TRBV19 and TRBJ2-2; D not resolved. The CDR3 spans 13 residues. Germline V CDR1 and CDR2: LNHDA, SQIVND (reference sequence). The V end was cut by 0 bases, the J end by 6 bases, with 5 bases between. CDR3 bases: TGTGCCAGTAGTATAGATCCCGCCGGGGAGCTGTTTTTT. It is translated as CASSIDPAGELFF. Supplemented by reference TRBV19 and TRBJ2-2, the full variable domain reads DGGITQSPKYLFRKEGQNVTLSCEQNLNHDAMYWYRQDPGQGLRLIYYSQIVNDFQKGDIAEGYSVSREKKESFPLTVTSAQKNPTAFYLCASSIDPAGELFFGEGSRLTVL.

This chain uses TRBV5-1 with TRBJ1-4; possibly TRBD1 for D (6 bases). Trimming took 4 bases from V and 3 from J, leaving 16 bases between them. This CDR3 is built from 16 residues. Germline V gene data show CDR1 as SGHRS and CDR2 as YFSETQ. CDR3 sequence: CASSIQGSSANEKLFF. CDR3 sequence (DNA): TGCGCCAGCAGCATACAGGGCTCGTCCGCTAATGAAAAACTGTTTTTT.

The chain combines TRBV28 with TRBJ2-1; D uncertain. V was cut by 7 bases and J by 6 bases, with 10 bases left in between. Germline V lookup: CDR1 MDHEN, CDR2 SYDVKM. The CDR3 has 12 amino acids. CDR3 bases: TGTGCCAGCACGGACCCCCCCAATGAGCAGTTCTTC. Translated, it gives CASTDPPNEQFF.

This clone was observed a single time. V and J are TRBV27 and TRBJ2-7, with D perhaps matching TRBD1 or TRBD2 (5 bases each). CDR1 MNHEY and CDR2 SMNVEV come from the germline V gene (reference sequence). The CDR3 contains 14 residues. V was cut by 2 bases and J by 3 bases, with 11 bases left in between. The CDR3 protein is CASSLKGAGYEQYF. Here the CDR3 DNA reads TGTGCCAGCAGTTTAAAAGGGGCGGGCTACGAGCAGTACTTC.